This T cell receptor (beta chain) was found in a study of untreated major depressive disorder listed by TCRdb under 2018. For the wider study: This cross-sectional case-control study compared T cell phenotype and TCR repertoire between antidepressant-free major depressive disorder patients and individually matched non-depressed controls. Sequencing followed up flow-cytometry Vbeta 5.1, Vbeta 11 and Vbeta 22 usage differences observed in the whole cohort. General conclusions and limits of the study: Higher TRBV05-01 (Vbeta 5.1) usage among CD4+ T cells of depressed patients compared with controls was confirmed by sequencing, with p = 0.040 in a one-tailed test. In the sequencing data, TRBV25-01 and TRBV02-01 usage was found to follow the flow-cytometry pattern, although statistical significance was not reached. For the sequencing comparisons, one-tailed planned tests were applied to only three Vbeta families that had been selected in advance. In every sequenced subject, all of the top five TRBV05-01 clones were private clones. A comparatively small study sample was produced by the strict matching and exclusion criteria, and the generalizability of findings was thereby limited.

Every depressed patient was matched in pairs with a non-depressed control on sex, age, current smoking status and body mass index. European descent was reported for all participants. Patients had a DSM-IV diagnosis of major depressive disorder with a Hamilton Rating Scale for Depression score of at least 18. No psychiatric medication, including antidepressants, had been taken by patients for at least 8 weeks before enrollment. Among patients, depression severity was moderate to severe. Participants were excluded if they had major medical conditions, Axis I/II comorbidities, regular medication or illicit drug use, or weekly alcohol intake above 100 g. About 30 ml of peripheral blood was collected from each participant into EDTA tubes. Using the BD IMag Human CD4 T Lymphocyte Enrichment Set, CD4+ T cells were purified from thawed PBMCs via magnetic negative selection. A purity of 90% to 95% was typically achieved with the CD4+ enrichment method, as confirmed by flow cytometry. A subgroup of 4 to 6 case-control pairs, chosen blind to chemokine receptor expression and flow-cytometric repertoire skewing results, underwent TCRbeta sequencing. All blood samples were drawn in the morning at 8:00 a.m., and PBMCs were separated by Ficoll-Hypaque gradient centrifugation. PBMCs were gradually cooled to -80 degrees C for cryopreservation and then kept in liquid nitrogen until assay.

The Qiagen DNeasy Blood and Tissue Kit was used to extract total genomic DNA from purified CD4+ T cells. Amplification and sequencing of the TCRbeta CDR3 region, as defined according to IMGT, were carried out with immunoSEQ immunosequencing protocols. As for how the authors treated the data: Raw sequence data were preprocessed by the immunoSEQ service for PCR and sequencing error correction. The sequence data were loaded into the immunoSEQ Analyzer and then analyzed further using VDJtools v1.0.7. The paired Wilcoxon signed-rank test was used to test for differences between patients and controls. The table comes from immuneACCESS by way of TCRdb, which keeps in-frame sequences with V and J called. Part of the clones is missing from these tables; in studies checked, under half for an unresolved V gene and the rest for unknown reasons. Clonal size and the V and J genes are those of that table, whereas D and trimming came from the DNA. The table for this sample lists approximately 25,000 clones; roughly nine tenths of them were counted only once. The ten largest clonotypes hold 0.55% to 0.9% of the sample.

Including cysteine and phenylalanine, the CDR3 has 14 amino acids. The only DNA kept is the CDR3, 42 bases in frame from the first base. The germline V gene supplies CDR1 SGHRS and CDR2 YFSETQ. The germline V end is reduced by 4 bases and the J end by 1 base; junction bases left unmatched: 3. With respect to this clone: The antigen it binds to is not known. No base qualities exist here, and no much larger clone lies one base off it.

The TCR comes from a woman aged 25-40 years with major depressive disorder. The rearranged segments are TRBV5-1 and TRBJ2-5; a stretch of 8 junction bases matches TRBD1. Specimen: CD4+ T cells from PBMCs. The DNA reads TGCGCCAGCAGCGCAGGGACAGGCCAAGAGACCCAGTACTTC. Its product reads: CASSAGTGQETQYF.